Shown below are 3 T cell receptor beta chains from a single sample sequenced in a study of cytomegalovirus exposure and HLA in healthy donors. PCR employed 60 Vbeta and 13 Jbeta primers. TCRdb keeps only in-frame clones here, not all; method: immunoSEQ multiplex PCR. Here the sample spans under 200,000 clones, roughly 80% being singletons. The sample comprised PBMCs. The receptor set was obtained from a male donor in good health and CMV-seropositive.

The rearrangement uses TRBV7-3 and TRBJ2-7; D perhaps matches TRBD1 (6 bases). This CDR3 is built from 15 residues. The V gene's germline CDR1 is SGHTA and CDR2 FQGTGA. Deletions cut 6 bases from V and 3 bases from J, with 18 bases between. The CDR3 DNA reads TGTGCCAGCAGTAAGACAGGCTTTGACGGCTACGAGCAGTACTTC. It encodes CASSKTGFDGYEQYF.

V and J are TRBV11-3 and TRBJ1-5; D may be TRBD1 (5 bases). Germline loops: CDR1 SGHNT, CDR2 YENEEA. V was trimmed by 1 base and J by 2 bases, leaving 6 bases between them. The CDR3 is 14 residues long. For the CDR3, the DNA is TGTGCCAGCAGCTTAGGCAGGGGCAATCAGCCCCAGCATTTT. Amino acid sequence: CASSLGRGNQPQHF.

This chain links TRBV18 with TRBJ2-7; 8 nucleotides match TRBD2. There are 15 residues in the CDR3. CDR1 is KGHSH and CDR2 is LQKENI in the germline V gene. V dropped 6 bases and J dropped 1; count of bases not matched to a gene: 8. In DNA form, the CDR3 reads TGTGCCAGCTCGCCAGGACTAGCCGGATCCTACGAGCAGTACTTC. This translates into CASSPGLAGSYEQYF.